A selection of T cell receptor beta chains follows, all from one sample in a study of blood T cell repertoires in COVID-19. Assay used: immunoSEQ multiplex PCR; TCRdb lists only in-frame clones, some missing. The sample lists just over 200,000 clones; around three quarters were seen once. Input material: peripheral blood. Every receptor here comes from a woman in her 70s with acute or convalescent COVID-19. The CDR3 runs from the conserved cysteine through the conserved F or W. The order of the fields is V gene, J gene, clone size, D gene, CDR3 DNA, CDR3 protein. A D gene is named only where the DNA matches it firmly. Expanded clones get a size class; other rows say once, few or many, or leave the size out.

TRBV7-8,TRBJ2-5,once,TRBD2,TGTGCCAGCAGCTTCGGTAGCGGGAGTTGGGAGACCCAGTACTTC,CASSFGSGSWETQYF
TRBV29-1,TRBJ1-2,NA,NA,TGCAGCGTTAGGATAGTCCGAGGTTCCCGGGGGGGCTACACCTTC,CSVRIVRGSRGGYTF
TRBV18,TRBJ1-5,NA,TRBD1,TGTGCCAGCTCAGCGACCGGGACAGGAAATCAGCCCCAGCATTTT,CASSATGTGNQPQHF
TRBV5-6,TRBJ2-3,few,NA,TGTGCCAGCAGCCCGGTCGGCGGCTGGGATACGCAGTATTTT,CASSPVGGWDTQYF
TRBV28,TRBJ1-1,NA,TRBD1,TGTGCCAGCAGGTCCGGGACAGGGGGCAGGTCTGAAGCTTTCTTT,CASRSGTGGRSEAFF
TRBV3-1/TRBV3-2,TRBJ2-1,NA,TRBD2,TGTGCCAGCAGCCGATTACTAGCGGTTACTCACAATGAGCAGTTCTTC,CASSRLLAVTHNEQFF
TRBV15,TRBJ2-1,NA,TRBD1,TGTGCCACCAAAAAAACTCCGGGACAGAATACCAATGAGCAGTTCTTC,CATKKTPGQNTNEQFF
TRBV11-2,TRBJ2-2,NA,TRBD1,TGTGCCAGCAGCCCGGGACAGATTACCGGGGAGCTGTTTTTT,CASSPGQITGELFF
TRBV28,TRBJ2-7,NA,TRBD1,TGTGCCAGCAGTTCTACCGACAGGGGGGAGCAGTACTTC,CASSSTDRGEQYF
TRBV30,TRBJ2-7,many,NA,TGTGCCTGGAGTATAGGCCTAGGCCGCTACGAGCAGTACTTC,CAWSIGLGRYEQYF
TRBV7-6,TRBJ1-6,NA,TRBD1,TGTGCCAGCAGCTCCACCGGGACAGGCAATTCACCCCTCCACTTT,CASSSTGTGNSPLHF
TRBV27,TRBJ1-1,few,TRBD1,TGTGCCAGCGGCCGCCGGGACAGGGCTGTGGCTGAAGCTTTCTTT,CASGRRDRAVAEAFF
TRBV2,TRBJ2-7,NA,TRBD2,TGTGCCAGCAGTGAAGGCAGGGTTAATAGCGGGATGGTCCCCTACGAGCAGTACTTC,CASSEGRVNSGMVPYEQYF
TRBV5-4,TRBJ2-1,once,NA,TGTGCCAGCAGCCCGAAACAGGGTGAGTCCTACAATGAGCAGTTCTTC,CASSPKQGESYNEQFF
TRBV19,TRBJ1-3,NA,NA,TGTGCCAGTAGTACACGGAACACCATATATTTT,CASSTRNTIYF
TRBV28,TRBJ1-5,few,NA,TGTGCCAGCAACTCCTATGAGCCCCAGCATTTT,CASNSYEPQHF
TRBV5-1,TRBJ2-1,NA,NA,TGCGCCAGCAGCTTGTTTTTCCAAACCCAAGGGGGTGAGCAGTTCTTC,CASSLFFQTQGGEQFF
TRBV10-3,TRBJ1-6,NA,NA,TGTGCCATCAGTGCTCAATTGTCGGATTCACCCCTCCACTTT,CAISAQLSDSPLHF